Here is one TCR beta chain with its context. Its recognized antigen is unknown. Per-base qualities were not stored, and no clone one base away is much larger. The sample is drawn from a study of cytomegalovirus exposure and HLA in healthy donors (dated by TCRdb to the late 2010s). About the investigation overall: According to an earlier analysis of 587 of the donors, roughly 180 million T cells yielded 90 million to 140 million unique TCR beta sequences and more than 250 Gb of sequence data. Rather than using new phenotypic data, the later analysis identified candidate immune exposures from TCR beta sequences and from how often those sequences occurred across donors. Every repertoire in the discovery cohort had been generated on one and the same sequencing platform. Because of strong linkage in the cohort, five DR-DQ haplotypes were treated as single units for association and clustering. Genome-wide SNP genotypes for about three fifths of the roughly 670 donors were used in a later genetic analysis, which treated that subset as a discovery cohort. The study aimed to test whether cataloging public T cell receptors could reveal signatures of past pathogen exposure. Donor age, sex, ethnicity and CMV serostatus were collected together with the repertoire data. The genetic ancestry cluster associated with self-reported Caucasian donors included around 76% of the 350 to 500 genotyped donors. About 300 gigabases of sequencing data and tens of millions of unique TCR sequences were included in an early release covering 550 to 650 HLA-typed donors. A later analysis re-analyzed previously published TCR beta repertoires from 500 to 700 donors and added high-resolution HLA genotyping to study TCR occurrence patterns. The study combined high-throughput TCR immunosequencing, statistical association of individual TCRs with disease status, and machine learning to predict cytomegalovirus infection status. To decide whether each TCR beta V gene segment behaved as functional or pseudogenic, an earlier analysis of approximately 620 of the donors relied on high-throughput TCR beta sequencing. The study profiled the T cell repertoires of 550 to 700 subjects by immunosequencing and related them to cytomegalovirus serostatus. Class I and class II HLA loci were covered by the typing at four-digit resolution. A separate validation cohort of more than 100 different subjects was used in addition to the roughly 670-subject first cohort. Typing coverage varied by locus: 629-630 donors for A, B, C, DRB1 and DQB1; approximately 500 for DQA1; more than 600 for DPA1; 400 to 480 for DPB1. Among 300 to 450 genotyped donors of the cohort, an average of roughly 240,000 unique TCR beta nucleotide sequences were sequenced per donor, around 18% of them non-productive. On the study overall, not on this receptor specifically: In a later analysis, most CMV-associated TCR beta chains were found to appear HLA-restricted, with HLA associations seemingly driven largely by CMV exposure. Immune exposure information for the cohort was limited to CMV serostatus. According to a later analysis, TCR association rates differed among HLA loci, with DRB1 alleles showing the most associated TCRs and HLA-C alleles showing the fewest. The presence/absence analyses assumed that sequencing depth was roughly uniform across donors, and that assumption may not be true. Assigning TCR associations to individual alleles was difficult when HLA alleles, especially DR and DQ, strongly co-occurred. Some IMGT-functional V segments, including TRBV6-2 and TRBV6-3, could not be told apart with the 87-base-pair reads, so those segments were excluded. A later analysis associated about 17,000 TCR beta sequences with specific HLA alleles at a false discovery rate of 0.05. In a later analysis, several top co-occurrence clusters were reported to appear linked to parvovirus B19, influenza, CMV and Epstein-Barr virus. Linkage disequilibrium might explain the correlated functional status among segregating V segments, but an unknown experimental factor could not be excluded. An association between a missense DCLRE1C variant and V-gene and J-gene trimming of TCR beta chains was found in a later genetic analysis and replicated in an independent cohort. HLA typing was unavailable for some donors at each locus, so association tests used only the typed subset. In a later analysis, HLA-associated TCR beta chains were found to be more clonally expanded and to have lower generation probabilities than equally common non-associated chains. In this cohort, only TCR beta chains were sequenced, and detectable features were limited by the absence of alpha or paired-chain data. A further reported finding was that TCR beta sequences accurately predicted the HLA-A and HLA-B alleles for most subjects in the first cohort. An earlier analysis of roughly 570 of the donors showed that most TCR beta V segments appeared in productive rearrangements either about 90% or about 30% of the time, which broadly matched IMGT annotations. A few of the identified cytomegalovirus-associated TCR beta chains were confirmed in vitro to be specific for cytomegalovirus antigens. A cluster of highly shared sequence variants was judged likely to be a technical artifact of the sequencing pipeline. The classifier was reported to diagnose cytomegalovirus status with high specificity and sensitivity in both the original and validation cohorts. It was suggested by the authors that the approach could potentially be generalized to other disease states and immunological phenotypes. The study gave a list of some 150 TCR beta chains associated with cytomegalovirus. Compared with the 666-donor mean, donors in an Asian-associated ancestry cluster had fewer N-insertions in productive TCRs, according to a later genetic analysis. The earlier analysis of 587 of the donors excluded some 15 rarely observed V segments, including chromosome 9 orphons, because counts were too low. While some public TCRs were present in many individuals, most TCR sequences turned up only very rarely across donors.

Library creation used the immunoSEQ multiplex PCR assay. The multiplex PCR relied on a mix of 60 forward primers for TCR Vbeta segments and 13 reverse primers for TCR Jbeta segments. A multiplex PCR assay on genomic DNA amplified the CDR3 region of rearranged TCR beta genes. Amplified TCR beta libraries were sequenced as 87-base-pair reads on the Illumina HiSeq System. Per the authors' processing: A later analysis tallied roughly 76 million unique TCR beta chains across the 640 or so repertoires, and roughly 11 million of those chains were shared by two or more donors. Raw reads were error-corrected and collapsed into unique sequences with a nearest-neighbor algorithm that merged closely related sequences to remove PCR and sequencing errors. To assign V, D and J gene segments, CDR3 sequences were aligned to IMGT reference sequences. For a sequence to be retained, a match of at least six nucleotides to both a V gene segment and a J gene segment was required. Rearrangements were called productive when the CDR3 lacked stop codons and stayed in frame with V and J; all others were non-productive. CDR3 was defined by IMGT convention, running from the second conserved V-encoded cysteine to the conserved J-encoded phenylalanine. The earlier analysis of approximately 590 of the donors excluded any sequence lacking an unambiguous match to a single V gene segment. An earlier analysis of 587 of the donors classified V segments as functional when productive rearrangements were above 56.7% and as segregating when the standard deviation between donors was above 5%. A statistical classification framework was developed to diagnose cytomegalovirus status using the catalog of TCR beta chain sequences. A later analysis assigned V and J genes by comparing TCR nucleotide sequences with IMGT/GENE-DB human TR gene sequences. Using the TCRdist pipeline, a later analysis assigned CDR3 sequences along with most-parsimonious VDJ recombination scenarios. A later analysis defined each TCR beta chain by its CDR3 amino acid sequence plus V-gene family, and excluded reads lacking a unique V-gene family. In a later analysis, 450 to 600 highly shared, low-generation-probability nucleotide sequences were removed to address suspected cross-contamination and a sequencing artifact. In a later analysis, a clonal expansion index was calculated for each public chain from normalized within-repertoire ranks of inferred template counts. A later analysis computed generation probabilities with a VDJ recombination model fitted to out-of-frame rearrangements, and checked the results against IGoR. In a later analysis, hypergeometric tests were used to score TCR-TCR, TCR-HLA and TCR-CMV co-occurrence, with a repertoire-size bias correction applied to TCR pairs. A later analysis estimated false discovery rates by permuting HLA or CMV assignments 20 times. In a later analysis, co-occurring TCRs were grouped using DBSCAN, and TCRdist sequence similarity was added for clustering within HLA-allele-positive subsets. Repertoires with fewer than 30,000 or more than 120,000 public chains, plus five repertoires with anomalous nucleotide sharing, were excluded from co-occurrence clustering. Entries here come from immuneACCESS through TCRdb and include only in-frame sequences with V and J called. Some clones fail to appear in such tables; in the studies checked, an unresolved V gene covers under half of the shortfall, and the cause of the remainder is unknown. D and trimming were read from the DNA, whereas the V and J calls and clone size are those reported in that table. Counted in this sample were about 130,000 clones; around 80% of them appeared once. The ten top clones hold approximately 3% of the sample.

CDR1 and CDR2 are drawn from the germline V gene (reference sequence): SEHNR, FQNEAQ. The CDR3, cysteine through phenylalanine, is 16 amino acids long. Here the CDR3 DNA is all that survives: 48 bases in frame from base 1. V loses 1 base of germline sequence and J loses 2 bases, and the interval between the two ends is 14 bases. The cohort consisted of some 730 healthy bone marrow donors. Cohort members were all nominally healthy when sampled, although unrecorded immune exposures were likely present. The donor tested CMV seronegative, placing the donor among the roughly 340 seronegative members of the cohort. A peripheral blood sample was provided by each donor, and peripheral blood mononuclear cells were used for TCR beta sequencing. The Qiagen DNeasy Blood Extraction Kit was used to extract genomic DNA from the blood cell samples.

Source material: PBMCs. The receptor was isolated from a boy aged 2 to 10 in good health and CMV-seronegative. The chain uses TRBV7-9 and TRBJ1-2; a tentative D call is TRBD1 (6 bases match). The DNA sequence is TGTGCCAGCAGCTTAGTGGGGGCGCAGGGGAACTATGGCTACACCTTC. Its protein product is CASSLVGAQGNYGYTF. When the CDR3 is completed using the reference TRBV7-9 and TRBJ1-2 genes on either side, the full variable domain is DTGVSQNPRHKITKRGQNVTFRCDPISEHNRLYWYRQTLGQGPEFLTYFQNEAQLEKSRLLSDRFSAERPKGSFSTLEIQRTEQGDSAMYLCASSLVGAQGNYGYTFGSGTRLTVV.